The rows below give T cell receptor beta chains drawn from one sample of a study of cytomegalovirus exposure and HLA in healthy donors. Repertoires were generated with immunoSEQ multiplex PCR, while TCRdb's copy carries only in-frame clones and drops some. The table lists 90,000 to 150,000 clones, 74% of them singletons. Sequencing was done on a sample of PBMCs. The receptors here all came from a human donor in good health. The CDR3 runs from the conserved cysteine through the conserved F or W. Fields, in order: clone size, J gene, V gene, D gene, CDR3 DNA, CDR3 protein. A D gene is named only where the DNA matches it firmly. Clone size is given for some rows only: seen once, a few or many times, or a class if the clone is expanded.

clone_size: -
j_call: TRBJ2-5
v_call: TRBV5-3
d_call: TRBD1
cdr3_nt: TGTGCCAGAAGCTTGTCGGGGACAGGGGAAGAGACCCAGTACTTC
cdr3_aa: CARSLSGTGEETQYF

clone_size: -
j_call: TRBJ2-3
v_call: TRBV7-9
d_call: TRBD1
cdr3_nt: TGTGCCAGCAGCTTTGCCGCGGCCGGGACAGGGGGCACAGATACGCAGTATTTT
cdr3_aa: CASSFAAAGTGGTDTQYF

clone_size: -
j_call: TRBJ2-3
v_call: TRBV4-2
d_call: TRBD2
cdr3_nt: TGTGCCAGCAGCCAAAGAGGACTAGCGGGGGCCTTGAGCACAGATACGCAGTATTTT
cdr3_aa: CASSQRGLAGALSTDTQYF

clone_size: few
j_call: TRBJ2-7
v_call: TRBV5-6
d_call: -
cdr3_nt: TGTGCCAGCAGCCTTTGGAGATACGAGCAGTACTTC
cdr3_aa: CASSLWRYEQYF

clone_size: once
j_call: TRBJ1-1
v_call: TRBV19
d_call: -
cdr3_nt: TGTGCCAGTAGTATAGTCATGAGGAACACTGAAGCTTTCTTT
cdr3_aa: CASSIVMRNTEAFF

clone_size: once
j_call: TRBJ1-5
v_call: TRBV30
d_call: -
cdr3_nt: TGTGCCTGGAGGTTACAGGGCTTCAATCAGCCCCAGCATTTT
cdr3_aa: CAWRLQGFNQPQHF

clone_size: -
j_call: TRBJ1-2
v_call: TRBV30
d_call: TRBD1
cdr3_nt: TGTGCCTGGAACAAACAGGGGGGGGACTATGGCTACACCTTC
cdr3_aa: CAWNKQGGDYGYTF

clone_size: many
j_call: TRBJ1-2
v_call: TRBV6-6
d_call: TRBD1
cdr3_nt: TGTGCCAGCAGCGACAGGGGGCGTCTTAACTATGGCTACACCTTC
cdr3_aa: CASSDRGRLNYGYTF

clone_size: -
j_call: TRBJ1-2
v_call: TRBV15
d_call: -
cdr3_nt: TGTGCCACCAGCAGAGCTTCAGGGTCGAATTATGGCTACACCTTC
cdr3_aa: CATSRASGSNYGYTF

clone_size: -
j_call: TRBJ1-5
v_call: TRBV10-2
d_call: TRBD1
cdr3_nt: TGCGCCAGCAGACGGGACAGGGTCAATCAGCCCCAGCATTTT
cdr3_aa: CASRRDRVNQPQHF

clone_size: -
j_call: TRBJ2-6
v_call: TRBV11-1
d_call: -
cdr3_nt: TGTGCCAGCAGCTTCTCCTCTGGGGCCAACGTCCTGACTTTC
cdr3_aa: CASSFSSGANVLTF

clone_size: -
j_call: TRBJ1-4
v_call: TRBV5-1
d_call: -
cdr3_nt: TGCGCCAGCAGCTTGACCGCTAAACCGAATGAAAAACTGTTTTTT
cdr3_aa: CASSLTAKPNEKLFF

clone_size: -
j_call: TRBJ1-3
v_call: TRBV6-5
d_call: -
cdr3_nt: TGTGCCAGCGGGTTGGGGGGGAACACCATATATTTT
cdr3_aa: CASGLGGNTIYF

clone_size: -
j_call: TRBJ2-7
v_call: TRBV6-5
d_call: -
cdr3_nt: TGTGCCAGCAGTTACTCCCGCGGAGGGCCCTACGAGCAGTACTTC
cdr3_aa: CASSYSRGGPYEQYF

clone_size: -
j_call: TRBJ2-2
v_call: TRBV27
d_call: -
cdr3_nt: TGTGCCAGCAGTTTCGCGAACGGGGAGCTGTTTTTT
cdr3_aa: CASSFANGELFF

clone_size: few
j_call: TRBJ2-1
v_call: TRBV5-1
d_call: TRBD2
cdr3_nt: TGCGCCAGCAGCTCCCCTAGCGGGGGTTTAAATGAGCAGTTCTTC
cdr3_aa: CASSSPSGGLNEQFF

clone_size: -
j_call: TRBJ2-7
v_call: TRBV18
d_call: TRBD1
cdr3_nt: TGTGCCAGCTCAGATACAGGGGCCCCATCCGGCGAGCAGTACTTC
cdr3_aa: CASSDTGAPSGEQYF

clone_size: -
j_call: TRBJ1-2
v_call: TRBV11-3
d_call: -
cdr3_nt: TGTGCCAGCAGTCAGGGCGGCTATGGCTACACCTTC
cdr3_aa: CASSQGGYGYTF

clone_size: -
j_call: TRBJ1-3
v_call: TRBV6-4
d_call: -
cdr3_nt: TGTGCCAGCAGTGACTCCTGGCTCAGAGGAAACACCATATATTTT
cdr3_aa: CASSDSWLRGNTIYF

clone_size: -
j_call: TRBJ1-5
v_call: TRBV9
d_call: -
cdr3_nt: TGTGCCAGCAGCGCCTCTTCGGGGGGCTGGCAGCCCCAGCATTTT
cdr3_aa: CASSASSGGWQPQHF

clone_size: -
j_call: TRBJ1-2
v_call: TRBV27
d_call: -
cdr3_nt: TGTGCCAGCAGACTTAGCGGGATTAACTATGGCTACACCTTC
cdr3_aa: CASRLSGINYGYTF

clone_size: -
j_call: TRBJ2-1
v_call: TRBV10-3
d_call: TRBD2
cdr3_nt: TGTGCCATCAGTGAGCCGGGTAGCGGGAACAGCAATGAGCAGTTCTTC
cdr3_aa: CAISEPGSGNSNEQFF

clone_size: -
j_call: TRBJ1-2
v_call: TRBV9
d_call: TRBD1
cdr3_nt: TGTGCCAGCAGCGCCGGGACAGGGGGCCTAGCTAACTATGGCTACACCTTC
cdr3_aa: CASSAGTGGLANYGYTF

clone_size: -
j_call: TRBJ1-2
v_call: TRBV28
d_call: TRBD1
cdr3_nt: TGTGCCAGCAGGCCCACGGCGGGACAGCCGGGTTGGGGCTACACCTTC
cdr3_aa: CASRPTAGQPGWGYTF

clone_size: -
j_call: TRBJ1-1
v_call: TRBV19
d_call: TRBD1
cdr3_nt: TGTGCCAGTAGTCTAAACAGGGGGAACACTGAAGCTTTCTTT
cdr3_aa: CASSLNRGNTEAFF

clone_size: -
j_call: TRBJ2-3
v_call: TRBV7-2
d_call: -
cdr3_nt: TGTGCCAGCAGCTTAGCGGGCCTCACAGATACGCAGTATTTT
cdr3_aa: CASSLAGLTDTQYF

clone_size: -
j_call: TRBJ2-7
v_call: TRBV5-6
d_call: -
cdr3_nt: TGTGCCAGCCGAGGCCTTAATTACGAGCAGTACTTC
cdr3_aa: CASRGLNYEQYF

clone_size: -
j_call: TRBJ1-6
v_call: TRBV27
d_call: -
cdr3_nt: TGTGCCAGCAGTGCCCGCCAGGCCCATAATTCACCCCTCCACTTT
cdr3_aa: CASSARQAHNSPLHF

clone_size: few
j_call: TRBJ2-7
v_call: TRBV6-1
d_call: TRBD1
cdr3_nt: TGTGCCAGCAGTGAACAGGGACAGGGGGCTAACGAGCAGTACTTC
cdr3_aa: CASSEQGQGANEQYF

clone_size: -
j_call: TRBJ1-4
v_call: TRBV6-5
d_call: -
cdr3_nt: TGTGCCAGCAGTCGGGAGGGGGCAACTAATGAAAAACTGTTTTTT
cdr3_aa: CASSREGATNEKLFF

clone_size: -
j_call: TRBJ2-3
v_call: TRBV6-4
d_call: -
cdr3_nt: TGTGCCACGGGAGAGGGAGATACGCAGTATTTT
cdr3_aa: CATGEGDTQYF